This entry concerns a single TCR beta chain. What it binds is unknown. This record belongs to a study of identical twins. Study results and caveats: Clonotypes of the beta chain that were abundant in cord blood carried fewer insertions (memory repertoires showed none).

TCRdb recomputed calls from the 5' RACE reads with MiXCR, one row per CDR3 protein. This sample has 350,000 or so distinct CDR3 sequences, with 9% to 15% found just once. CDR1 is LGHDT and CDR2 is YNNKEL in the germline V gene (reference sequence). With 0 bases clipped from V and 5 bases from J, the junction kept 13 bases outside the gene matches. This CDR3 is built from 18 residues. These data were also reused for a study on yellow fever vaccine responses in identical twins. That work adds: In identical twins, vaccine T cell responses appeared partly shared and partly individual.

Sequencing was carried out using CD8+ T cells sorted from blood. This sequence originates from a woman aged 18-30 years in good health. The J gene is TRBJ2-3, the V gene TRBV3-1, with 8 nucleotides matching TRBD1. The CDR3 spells CASSQDRLSQGAQDTQYF. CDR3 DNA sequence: TGTGCCAGCAGCCAAGATCGACTGAGTCAGGGGGCTCAAGATACGCAGTATTTT.